What follows are 10 T cell receptor beta chains derived from one specimen sequenced in a study of CD8 T cells in Susac syndrome. Roughly 0.45 to 1 ug RNA was reverse transcribed with random hexamers. TCRdb independently ran MiXCR on the immunoSEQ multiplex PCR reads; one entry per CDR3 protein. This table holds about 240,000 distinct CDR3 sequences, 95% to 97% found once. Sequencing was performed on CD4+ T cells from PBMCs. Receptors originate from a human donor with Susac syndrome.

The DNA of the CDR3 is TGCAGTGCTGGTCAGCCCCAGCATTTT. Its translation is CSAGQPQHF. This rearrangement joins TRBV20-1 to TRBJ1-5; D is undetermined. V shed 5 bases and J shed 6 bases, with 2 bases lying between them. Per germline, CDR1 DFQATT and CDR2 SNEGSKA (reference sequence). CDR3 size: 9 residues.

The J gene is TRBJ2-7, the V gene TRBV6-6; D not certain. The CDR3 sequence is 12 residues long. Between the trimmed V and J ends, which lost 0 bases and 2 bases, there was a span of 2 bases. In germline, CDR1 is MNHNY, CDR2 SVGAGI (reference sequence). The CDR3 DNA reads as TGTGCCAGCAGTTACTCAACCTACGAGCAGTACTTC. Translating it yields CASSYSTYEQYF.

The chain links TRBV12-3 or TRBV12-4 to TRBJ1-2; D ambiguous. The CDR3 length is 15 residues. Trimming removed 4 bases at V and 7 bases at J, with 19 bases between. Here the CDR3 reads CASSSVKAGYGGYTF. The DNA for the CDR3 is TGTGCCAGCAGTTCCGTTAAGGCAGGTTATGGTGGCTACACCTTC.

V is TRBV6-5 and J is TRBJ2-5; 9 bases agree with TRBD2. CDR3 length: 17 amino acids. V gave up 0 bases and J gave up 3 bases; unmatched junction bases: 8. Germline V gene lookup returns CDR1 MNHEY and CDR2 SVGAGI. The CDR3 spells CASSYSPGLAQEETQYF. CDR3 DNA sequence: TGTGCCAGCAGTTACTCCCCAGGACTAGCGCAAGAAGAGACCCAGTACTTC.

The rearrangement uses TRBV4-1 and TRBJ1-5, with D maybe TRBD1 (6 bases). CDR3 length equals 14 residues. The germline V gene has CDR1 MGHRA and CDR2 YSYEKL. V was cut by 5 bases and J by 2 bases, with 10 bases left in between. Written as DNA, the CDR3 is TGCGCCAGCAGCGCACGACAGGGCAATCAGCCCCAGCATTTT. This encodes CASSARQGNQPQHF.

The chain recombines TRBV27 with TRBJ2-7; a possible D gene is TRBD1 (6 bases). CDR3 length: 15 residues. Trimming removed 2 bases at V and 6 bases at J, with 17 bases between. The germline gives CDR1 MNHEY, CDR2 SMNVEV (reference sequence). The chain's CDR3 is CASSLLGQLGVEQYF. As DNA, the CDR3 is TGTGCCAGCAGTTTACTAGGACAGCTTGGGGTCGAGCAGTACTTC.

This chain connects TRBV20-1 to TRBJ1-5; D remains unclear. The V and J ends lost 6 bases and 5 bases respectively, with 11 bases between them. Germline V CDR1 and CDR2: DFQATT, SNEGSKA (reference sequence). The CDR3 has 12 amino acids. The CDR3 DNA reads TGCAGTGCCATAGCAGGAGATCAGCCCCAGCATTTT. Its translation is CSAIAGDQPQHF.

The gene calls are TRBV20-1 and TRBJ2-1; tentatively, D is TRBD1 (6 bases). This CDR3 contains 13 residues. Trimming took 5 bases from V and 9 from J, leaving 17 bases between them. The germline V gene has CDR1 DFQATT and CDR2 SNEGSKA (reference sequence). CDR3 amino acids: CSAYRDLGGEQFF. The CDR3 nucleotides read TGCAGTGCTTACCGGGACCTAGGGGGTGAGCAGTTCTTC.

This chain's CDR3 is CAWSVSPYTGGVMNTEAFF. In DNA form, the CDR3 reads TGTGCCTGGAGTGTCTCCCCTTATACTGGGGGCGTTATGAACACTGAAGCTTTCTTT. The V and J genes are TRBV30 and TRBJ1-1; tentative D call: TRBD1 (6 bases). Trimming took off 0 bases at V and 0 bases at J, with 23 bases between the two ends. The CDR3 runs to 19 residues. CDR1 and CDR2 from the germline V gene are GTSNPN and SVGIG (reference sequence).

The chain recombines TRBV20-1 with TRBJ2-2, with a tentative D call TRBD1 (5 bases). V lost 1 base, J lost 0 bases, and 9 bases lay in between. The germline V gene has CDR1 DFQATT and CDR2 SNEGSKA (reference sequence). The CDR3 consists of 15 residues. For the CDR3, the DNA is TGCAGTGCTAGAGTCGCAGGGACGAACACCGGGGAGCTGTTTTTT. Protein sequence: CSARVAGTNTGELFF.